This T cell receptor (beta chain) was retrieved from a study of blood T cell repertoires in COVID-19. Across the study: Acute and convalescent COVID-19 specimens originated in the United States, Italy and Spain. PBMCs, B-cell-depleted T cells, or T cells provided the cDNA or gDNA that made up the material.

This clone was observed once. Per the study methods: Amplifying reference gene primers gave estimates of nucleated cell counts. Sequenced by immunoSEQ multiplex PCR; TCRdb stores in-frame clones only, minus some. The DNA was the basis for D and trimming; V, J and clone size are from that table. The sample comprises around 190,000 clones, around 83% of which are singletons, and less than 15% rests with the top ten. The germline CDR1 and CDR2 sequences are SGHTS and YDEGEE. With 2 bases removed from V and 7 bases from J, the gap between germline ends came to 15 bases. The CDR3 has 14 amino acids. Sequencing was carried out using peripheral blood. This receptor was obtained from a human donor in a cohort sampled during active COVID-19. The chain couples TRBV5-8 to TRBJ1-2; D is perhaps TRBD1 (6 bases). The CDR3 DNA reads TGTGCCAGCAGCTTAGGGACATTTATTGGTGGCTACACCTTC. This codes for CASSLGTFIGGYTF.